The present T cell receptor beta chain was sequenced within a study of T cell clones after liver transplantation. The repertoire was sequenced with immunoSEQ multiplex PCR; TCRdb's copy has only in-frame clones and lacks some. The sample has about 5,000 clones, about 41% seen once. Sequencing of dividing CFSE-low cells from the MLR defined alloreactive TCRbeta sequences. Regarding this clone: As yet, its antigen is unknown.

V was shortened by 5 bases and J by 1 base, with 20 bases between the two germline ends. Germline lookup yields CDR1 MDHEN and CDR2 SYDVKM. This CDR3 comprises 18 residues. Sample: CD4+ T cells from cultured PBMCs. This receptor was taken from a human patient who received a liver transplant. Some of the T cells might come from the graft donor. The chain joins TRBV28 to TRBJ2-2; D is perhaps TRBD2 (7 bases). The CDR3 reads CASSPPDGGPKNTGELFF. CDR3 DNA sequence: TGTGCCAGCAGTCCTCCCGACGGGGGGCCTAAGAACACCGGGGAGCTGTTTTTT.